This record looks at one T cell receptor beta chain sequence and its context. This clonotype showed up just a few times. Its antigen has not been determined. With a much larger clone just one base away, this may be a read error. This specimen comes from a study of post-analysis software for immune sequencing data (dated by TCRdb to 2015 to 2017). For the wider study: Recorded disease courses included relapsing-remitting, secondary progressive and progressive-relapsing multiple sclerosis, with some patients lacking subtype annotation. The patient repertoires were compared against approximately twelve previously published healthy control repertoires obtained from donors aged roughly 6 to 28 years. A subset of samples was prepared in parallel using single-end sample barcoding, then pooled and co-amplified after Illumina adapter ligation.

Library creation used PCR. Sequenced on an Illumina HiSeq 2500. To reduce PCR and sequencing biases, unique molecular identifiers were incorporated into the TCR beta cDNA libraries. Per 1 to 10 million input T cells, approximately 500,000 cDNA molecules were obtained, such that each molecule approximated one T cell. The patient libraries were prepared and sequenced using the same protocol as the earlier healthy control dataset. Within a given batch, samples were prepared together, multiplexed and sequenced on the same HiSeq lane. As for how the authors treated the data: Raw barcoded reads were processed with MIGEC, and single-read molecular identifier groups were discarded before consensus assembly and CDR3 extraction. VDJtools was used for post-analysis of the clonotype tables, with diversity normalized by down-sampling every dataset to the smallest sample size. To correct batch-related cross-sample contamination, repertoire overlap clustering matched CDR3 amino acid sequences but not nucleotide sequences. TCRdb cleaned the public reads at Q25 with fastp, built clones with MiXCR and kept in-frame beta chains. Identical CDR3 proteins give one entry, which carries the most common genes and DNA. Clone size and V and J calls follow TCRdb, not the original study. The sample contains about 200,000 distinct CDR3 sequences, approximately 28% of them found a single time. The ten largest account for roughly 3.4% of the sample.

To demonstrate the VDJtools post-analysis software, the study profiled TCR beta repertoires from the peripheral blood of 13 young patients with multiple sclerosis. Multiple sclerosis patients were children and adolescents aged roughly 6 to 17 years. Reading the germline V gene gives CDR1 SQVTM and CDR2 ANQGSEA. The CDR3 runs 8 residues from the cysteine to the phenylalanine. Of the read, only the CDR3 DNA is kept; its 24 bases are in frame from base 1. V and J lose 8 bases and 10 bases, and a span of 6 bases separates them. General study outcomes and caveats: The multiple sclerosis patient group was slightly younger than the control group. When samples were clustered directly using the F measure, samples prepared in the same batch co-clustered strongly, which prompted a batch-effect correction. Significantly higher frequencies in patients than in controls were found for several TRBV segments, including TRBV5-6, TRBV5-1 and TRBV20-1. Multiple sclerosis patients had significantly lower normalized Chao1 diversity than controls, a result that suggests substantial peripheral T-cell clonal expansion.

This TCR derives from a girl under 18 with multiple sclerosis. Here the chain combines TRBV29-1 and TRBJ2-1, with the D gene too uncertain to name. The sequencing input was blood. Read as DNA, the sequence is TGCAGCACCAAGGAGCAGTTCTTC. Its protein reads: CSTKEQFF.